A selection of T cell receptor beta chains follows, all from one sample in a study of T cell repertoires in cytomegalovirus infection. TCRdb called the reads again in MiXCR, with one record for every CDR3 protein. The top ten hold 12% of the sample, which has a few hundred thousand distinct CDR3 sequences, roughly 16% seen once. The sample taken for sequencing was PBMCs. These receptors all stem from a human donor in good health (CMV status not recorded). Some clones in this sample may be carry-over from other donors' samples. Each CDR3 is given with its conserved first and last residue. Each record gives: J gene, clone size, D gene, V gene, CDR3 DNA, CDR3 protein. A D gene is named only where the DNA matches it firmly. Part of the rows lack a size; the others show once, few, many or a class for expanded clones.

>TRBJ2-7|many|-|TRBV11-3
TGTGCCAGCAGCTTAGGCCAGAGCGAGCAGTACTTC
CASSLGQSEQYF
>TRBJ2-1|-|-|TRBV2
TGTGCCAGCAGTGACCGTCAGGGCTACAATGAGCAGTTCTTC
CASSDRQGYNEQFF
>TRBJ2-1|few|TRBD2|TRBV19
TGTGCCAGTAGCTCCCACGTGGCCGGGGGGGACCTCTACAATGAGCAGTTCTTC
CASSSHVAGGDLYNEQFF
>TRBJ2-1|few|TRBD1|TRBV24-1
TGTGCCACCAGTGATCCCGGGACAGGGGGCCCTTGGGCCTACAATGAGCAGTTCTTC
CATSDPGTGGPWAYNEQFF
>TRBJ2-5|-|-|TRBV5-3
TGTGCCAGCAGCTTATTTACCCGCCAAGAGACCCAGTACTTC
CASSLFTRQETQYF
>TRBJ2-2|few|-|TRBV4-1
TGCGCCAGCAGCCAAGATCGTCCGGGTTTCCCCGGGGAGCTGTTTTTT
CASSQDRPGFPGELFF
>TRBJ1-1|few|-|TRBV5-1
TGCGCCAGCAGCCGCGGATCAGGGACGGGGAACACTGAAGCTTTCTTT
CASSRGSGTGNTEAFF
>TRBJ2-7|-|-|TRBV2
TGTGCCAGCAGTGAAAGAGGGTTCGAGCAGTACTTC
CASSERGFEQYF
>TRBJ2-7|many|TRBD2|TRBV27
TGTGCCAGCAGTTTTGGATCTAGCGGGTACGAGCAGTACTTC
CASSFGSSGYEQYF
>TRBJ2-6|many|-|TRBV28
TGTGCCAGCAGTTTTCGCGCAACCCAAGTTTTCTCTGGGGCCAACGTCCTGACTTTC
CASSFRATQVFSGANVLTF
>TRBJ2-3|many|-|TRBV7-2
TGTGCCAGCAGCTTAGCGAGCGGCAGAACCAGCACAGATACGCAGTATTTT
CASSLASGRTSTDTQYF
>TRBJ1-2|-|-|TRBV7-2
TGTGCCAGCAGCTTAGACAGTCATGGCTACACCTTC
CASSLDSHGYTF
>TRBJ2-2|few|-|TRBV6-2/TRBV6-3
TGTGCCAGCAGCTACCGGGGCCGGGGCACCGGGGAGCTGTTTTTT
CASSYRGRGTGELFF
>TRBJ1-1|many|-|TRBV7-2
TGTGCCAGCAGCATCGATTTCAGGGCAGAAGCTTTCTTT
CASSIDFRAEAFF
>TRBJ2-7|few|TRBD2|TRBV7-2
TGTGCCAGCAGCTTAGCCATGAGCTGGACGGGGGGGCCTGGCTACGAGCAGTACTTC
CASSLAMSWTGGPGYEQYF
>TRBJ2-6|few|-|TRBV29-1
TGCGGCACTATGTCTGGGGCCAACGTCCTGACTTTC
CGTMSGANVLTF
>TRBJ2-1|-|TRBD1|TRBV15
TGTGCCACTCAACAGGGGCGGAATGAGCAGTTCTTC
CATQQGRNEQFF
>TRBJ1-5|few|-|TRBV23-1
TGCGCCAGCACTAAAAGGGGGGGCAATCAGCCCCAGCATTTT
CASTKRGGNQPQHF
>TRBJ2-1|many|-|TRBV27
TGTGCCAGCGTACAAACGGGACTTTTCTACAATGAGCAGTTCTTC
CASVQTGLFYNEQFF
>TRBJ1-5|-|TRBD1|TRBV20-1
TGCAGTGCCGACAGGGCCAGCAATCAGCCCCAGCATTTT
CSADRASNQPQHF
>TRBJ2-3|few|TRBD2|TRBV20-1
TGCAGTGCAGAGCGGGGGGGCGCCGCAGATACGCAGTATTTT
CSAERGGAADTQYF
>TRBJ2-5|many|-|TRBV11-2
TGTGCCAGCAGCTTTGCCGAGCAAGAGACCCAGTACTTC
CASSFAEQETQYF
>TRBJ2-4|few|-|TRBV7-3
TGTGCCAGCAGCTCCAAAAGGACAGCTTGGTTCGGGAAAAACATTCAGTACTTC
CASSSKRTAWFGKNIQYF
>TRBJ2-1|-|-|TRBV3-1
TGTGCCAGCAGCTTGGAAACTGGACACAATGAGCAGTTCTTC
CASSLETGHNEQFF
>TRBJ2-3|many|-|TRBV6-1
TGTGCCAGCAGTCCCCTCGGAGCGGAAACTAGCACAGATACGCAGTATTTT
CASSPLGAETSTDTQYF
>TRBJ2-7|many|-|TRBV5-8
TGTGCCAGCAGCGGGGTCCTGGGACACACGACCTACGAGCAGTACTTC
CASSGVLGHTTYEQYF
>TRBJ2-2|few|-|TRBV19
TGTGCCAGTAGTATACGATGGGGCGGGGAGCTGTTTTTT
CASSIRWGGELFF
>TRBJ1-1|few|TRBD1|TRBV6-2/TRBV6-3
TGTGCCAGCCGGAGGGGGCGCGAAGCTTTCTTT
CASRRGREAFF
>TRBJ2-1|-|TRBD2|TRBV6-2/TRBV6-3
TGTGCCAGCAGACCCCGTAGTCCTAGCGGGGGGGCGTTAACCTACAATGAGCAGTTCTTC
CASRPRSPSGGALTYNEQFF
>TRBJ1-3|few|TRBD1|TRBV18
TGTGCCAGCGACGGGACAGGGCTCTCTGGAAACACCATATATTTT
CASDGTGLSGNTIYF
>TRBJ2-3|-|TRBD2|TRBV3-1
TGTGCCAGCAGCCAAGACCCGTTCCGAGCGGGATTTAGCACAGATACGCAGTATTTT
CASSQDPFRAGFSTDTQYF
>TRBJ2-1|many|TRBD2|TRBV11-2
TGTGCCAGCAGCTTACCTCTAGCGGGGGGCCCTTTAGACGGTGAGCAGTTCTTC
CASSLPLAGGPLDGEQFF
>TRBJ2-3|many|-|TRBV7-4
TGTGCCAGCAGCTCCACCCCTCTAGCCTCCGGCGCAGATACGCAGTATTTT
CASSSTPLASGADTQYF
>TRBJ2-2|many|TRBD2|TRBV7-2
TGTGCCAGCAGCTCTCGGCGGGGGTCCCTAGGCGGGGAGCTGTTTTTT
CASSSRRGSLGGELFF
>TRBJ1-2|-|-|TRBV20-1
TGCAGTGCTAGCTGGCCCTGGGACTATGGCTACACCTTC
CSASWPWDYGYTF
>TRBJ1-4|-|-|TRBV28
TGTGCCAGCAACGATGCTTGGGGGGCTAATGAAAAACTGTTTTTT
CASNDAWGANEKLFF
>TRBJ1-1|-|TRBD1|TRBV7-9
TGTGCCAGCAGCCCACCTGACAGGGGAGGGTACACTGAAGCTTTCTTT
CASSPPDRGGYTEAFF
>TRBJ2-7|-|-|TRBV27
TGTGCCAGCAGTTCGGGACCGCCATCCGAGCAGTACTTC
CASSSGPPSEQYF
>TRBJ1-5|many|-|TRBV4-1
TGCGCCAGCAGCCGCAGCCTGGATCAGCCCCAGCATTTT
CASSRSLDQPQHF
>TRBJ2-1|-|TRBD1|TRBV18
TGTGCCAGCTCGACAGGGGGCTACGAGTTCGACAATGAGCAGTTCTTC
CASSTGGYEFDNEQFF
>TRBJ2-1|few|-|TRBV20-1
TGCAGTGCTATCCCGGGGGGCCCCAACAATGAGCAGTTCTTC
CSAIPGGPNNEQFF
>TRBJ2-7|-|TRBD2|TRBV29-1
TGCAGCGGCCAGGGCCTAGCGGGGCAACCCTACGAGCAGTACTTC
CSGQGLAGQPYEQYF
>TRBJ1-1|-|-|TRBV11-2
TGTGCCAGCAGCTTACTCTCGCTAAGAGAATTGAACACTGAAGCTTTCTTT
CASSLLSLRELNTEAFF
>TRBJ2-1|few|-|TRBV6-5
TGTGCCAGCAGTTCCCCGGCCGGACACAATGAGCAGTTCTTC
CASSSPAGHNEQFF
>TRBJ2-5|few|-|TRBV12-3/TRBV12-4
TGTGCCAGCAGTTGGGGACTGAACCAAGAGACCCAGTACTTC
CASSWGLNQETQYF
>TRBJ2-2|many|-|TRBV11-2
TGTGCCAGCAGCTGGACAGCGAACACCGGGGAGCTGTTTTTT
CASSWTANTGELFF
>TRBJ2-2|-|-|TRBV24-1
TGTGCCACCAGTGATTTATACACCGGGGAGCTGTTTTTT
CATSDLYTGELFF
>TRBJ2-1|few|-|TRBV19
TGTGCCAGTAGACGGGCCTTGTTCTCCTACAATGAGCAGTTCTTC
CASRRALFSYNEQFF
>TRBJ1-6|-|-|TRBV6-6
TGTGCCAGCAGGGAGGGACAAACTGCTTCACCCCTCAACTTT
CASREGQTASPLNF
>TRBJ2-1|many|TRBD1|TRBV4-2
TGTGCCAGCAGCCAAGGATTTGGGGACAGGAGAGATGAGCAGTTCTTC
CASSQGFGDRRDEQFF
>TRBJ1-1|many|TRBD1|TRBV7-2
TGTGCCAGCAGCTTACCTGGGACAGTCCTAGCTTTCTTT
CASSLPGTVLAFF
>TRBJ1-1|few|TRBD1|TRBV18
TGTGCCAGCTCACCATACTTGAGACAGGGGGCGAACACTGAAGCTTTCTTT
CASSPYLRQGANTEAFF
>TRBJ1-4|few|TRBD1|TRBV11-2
TGTGCCAGCAGCCTTCGACAGGGGGCCTCATCTAATGAAAAACTGTTTTTT
CASSLRQGASSNEKLFF
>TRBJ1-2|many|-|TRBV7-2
TGTGCCAGCAGCTTAGCGGAAAGGGATGGCTACACCTTC
CASSLAERDGYTF